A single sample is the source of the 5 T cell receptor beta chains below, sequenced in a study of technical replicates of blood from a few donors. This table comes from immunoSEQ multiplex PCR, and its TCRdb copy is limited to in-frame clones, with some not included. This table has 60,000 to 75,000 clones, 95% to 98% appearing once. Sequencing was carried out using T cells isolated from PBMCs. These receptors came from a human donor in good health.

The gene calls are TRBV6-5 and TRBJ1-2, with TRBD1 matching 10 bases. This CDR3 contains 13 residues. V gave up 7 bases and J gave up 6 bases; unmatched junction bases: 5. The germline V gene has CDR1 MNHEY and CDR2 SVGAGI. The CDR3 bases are TGTGCCAGCACTACGACAGGGGGCAATGGCTACACCTTC. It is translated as CASTTTGGNGYTF.

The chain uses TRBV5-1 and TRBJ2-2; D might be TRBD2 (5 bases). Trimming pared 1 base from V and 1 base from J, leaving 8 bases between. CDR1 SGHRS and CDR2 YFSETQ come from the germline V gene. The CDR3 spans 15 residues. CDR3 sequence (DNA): TGCGCCAGCAGCTTGCCGGCGGGGAACACCGGGGAGCTGTTTTTT. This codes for CASSLPAGNTGELFF.

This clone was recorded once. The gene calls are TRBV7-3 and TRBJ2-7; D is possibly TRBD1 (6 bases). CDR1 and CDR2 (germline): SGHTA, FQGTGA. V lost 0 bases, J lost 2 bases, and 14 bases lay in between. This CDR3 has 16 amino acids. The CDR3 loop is CASSLTRGTTTYEQYF. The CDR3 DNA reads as TGTGCCAGCAGCTTAACGAGAGGGACAACTACCTACGAGCAGTACTTC.

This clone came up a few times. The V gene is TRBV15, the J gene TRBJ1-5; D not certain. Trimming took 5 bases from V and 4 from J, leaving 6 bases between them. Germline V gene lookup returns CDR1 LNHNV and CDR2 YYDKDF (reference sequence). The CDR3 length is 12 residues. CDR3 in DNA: TGTGCCACCAGCTCCACAAATCAGCCCCAGCATTTT. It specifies CATSSTNQPQHF.

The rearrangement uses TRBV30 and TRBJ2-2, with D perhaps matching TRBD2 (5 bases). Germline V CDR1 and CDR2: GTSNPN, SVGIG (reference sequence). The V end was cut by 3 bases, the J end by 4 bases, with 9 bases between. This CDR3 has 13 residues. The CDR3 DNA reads TGTGCCTGGAGCGGGATTTCCACCGGGGAGCTGTTTTTT. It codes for CAWSGISTGELFF.